Each of the 10 T cell receptor beta chains below was sequenced from the same sample in a study of blood T cell repertoires in COVID-19 (dated by TCRdb to the early 2020s). Receptor libraries were prepared by the immunoSEQ multiplex PCR assay. Entries here come from immuneACCESS through TCRdb and include only in-frame sequences with V and J called. Some clones fail to appear in such tables; in the studies checked, an unresolved V gene covers under half of the shortfall, and the cause of the remainder is unknown. The sample has 150,000 to 180,000 clones on record, around three quarters of them singletons. Around 1.5% of the sample belongs to the ten largest clones. The sequencing input was peripheral blood. The receptors were sampled from an elderly man with acute or convalescent COVID-19.

This rearrangement joins TRBV5-1 to TRBJ2-2; 8 positions match TRBD1. The trim removed 5 bases at V and 7 bases at J, leaving 7 bases unmatched. The CDR3 is 14 amino acids. Germline CDR1 is SGHRS and CDR2 is YFSETQ. In nucleotides, the CDR3 is TGCGCCAGCAGAGCAGGGGGCCAAAACGGGGAGCTGTTTTTT. This codes for CASRAGGQNGELFF.

This clone was seen a few times. The rearrangement uses TRBV6-6 and TRBJ2-3; 10 nucleotides line up with TRBD2. Unmatched junction bases numbered 2, after V lost 2 bases and J lost 0 bases. Germline CDR1 is MNHNY and CDR2 is SVGAGI (reference sequence). There are 16 residues in the CDR3. The CDR3 DNA follows: TGTGCCAGCAGTTACCAGCGGGGGGGAAGCACAGATACGCAGTATTTT. Its protein product is CASSYQRGGSTDTQYF.

The sample holds a few counts of this clone. This sequence joins TRBV6-1 and TRBJ2-7; D gene unclear. V was cut by 1 base and J by 2 bases, with 6 bases left in between. The germline CDR1 and CDR2 sequences are MNHNS and SASEGT. The CDR3 contains 13 residues. The CDR3 nucleotides read TGTGCCAGCAGTGAAGGCCCAGCCTACGAGCAGTACGTC. Protein: CASSEGPAYEQYV.

The rearrangement links TRBV4-3 to TRBJ1-4; possibly TRBD1 for D (6 bases). Deletions cut 0 bases from V and 4 bases from J, with 9 bases between. Germline-derived CDR1 and CDR2 are LGHNA and YSLEER. The CDR3 has 15 amino acids. The CDR3 nucleotides read TGCGCCAGCAGCCAAGAAGGACAGCTTAATGAAAAACTGTTTTTT. Its translation is CASSQEGQLNEKLFF.

This sequence joins TRBV29-1 and TRBJ2-2; weak D call: TRBD1 (5 bases). This CDR3 is built from 12 residues. Germline V gene data show CDR1 as SQVTM and CDR2 as ANQGSEA. V lost 6 bases to trimming and J lost 4 bases, with 9 bases between them. The chain's CDR3 is CSVFTGTGELFF. The CDR3 DNA sequence: TGCAGCGTGTTCACAGGCACCGGGGAGCTGTTTTTT.

This chain links TRBV6-5 with TRBJ1-4; D is unresolved. V gave up 2 bases and J gave up 14 bases, with 15 bases separating them. Germline CDR1 is MNHEY and CDR2 is SVGAGI. This CDR3 spans 13 amino acids. The CDR3 loop reads CASSYIAPWALFF. The CDR3 DNA is TGTGCCAGCAGTTACATCGCTCCCTGGGCCCTGTTTTTT.

The chain couples TRBV27 to TRBJ2-6; maybe TRBD2 (7 bases). Germline V gives CDR1 MNHEY, CDR2 SMNVEV (reference sequence). The CDR3 runs to 16 residues. With 2 bases removed from V and 4 bases from J, the gap between germline ends came to 12 bases. CDR3 protein: CASSLLAGAGANVLTF. Written as DNA, the CDR3 is TGTGCCAGCAGTTTACTGGCGGGGGCCGGGGCCAACGTCCTGACTTTC.

CDR3 sequence (DNA): TGTGCCAGCAGGTACGACAGGGGGAGCACTGAAGCTTTCTTT. It encodes CASRYDRGSTEAFF. This chain uses TRBV5-4 with TRBJ1-1, with TRBD1 matching over 9 bases. The CDR3 extends over 14 amino acids. Unmatched junction bases numbered 6, after V lost 5 bases and J lost 4 bases. CDR1 and CDR2 (germline): SGHNT, YYREEE (reference sequence). The full variable domain, completed using reference TRBV5-4 and TRBJ1-1, is ETGVTQSPTHLIKTRGQQVTLRCSSQSGHNTVSWYQQALGQGPQFIFQYYREEENGRGNFPPRFSGLQFPNYSSELNVNALELDDSALYLCASRYDRGSTEAFFGQGTRLTVV.

V and J are TRBV5-8 and TRBJ2-6; D is undetermined. Per the germline V gene, CDR1 is SGHTS and CDR2 is YDEGEE. The CDR3 runs 15 residues. Trimming removed 0 bases from V and 0 bases from J, with 4 bases in between. The CDR3: CASSLGHSGANVLTF. The CDR3 nucleotides read TGTGCCAGCAGCTTGGGGCACTCTGGGGCCAACGTCCTGACTTTC.

This sequence joins TRBV11-3 and TRBJ2-3; 9 nucleotides agree with TRBD2. Trimming took 0 bases from V and 6 from J; bases not matched to a gene: 7. The germline V gene encodes CDR1 SGHNT and CDR2 YENEEA. This CDR3 has 16 residues. The CDR3 DNA is TGTGCCAGCAGCTTAGATGGCGGGGGGGGCAGGGATACGCAGTATTTT. Its translation is CASSLDGGGGRDTQYF.